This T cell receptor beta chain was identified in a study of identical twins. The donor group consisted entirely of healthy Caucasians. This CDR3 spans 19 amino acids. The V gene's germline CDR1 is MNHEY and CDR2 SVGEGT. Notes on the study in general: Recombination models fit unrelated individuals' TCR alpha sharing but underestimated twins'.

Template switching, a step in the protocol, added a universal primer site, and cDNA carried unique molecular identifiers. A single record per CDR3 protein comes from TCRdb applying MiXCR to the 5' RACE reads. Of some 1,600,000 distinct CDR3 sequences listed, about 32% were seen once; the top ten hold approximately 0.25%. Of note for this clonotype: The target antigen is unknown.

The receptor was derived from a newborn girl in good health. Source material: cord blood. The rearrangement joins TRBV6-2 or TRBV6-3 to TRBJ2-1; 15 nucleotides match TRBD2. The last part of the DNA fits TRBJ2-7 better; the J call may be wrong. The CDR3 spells CASSYGTSGGKWSCNEQYF. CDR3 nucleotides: TGTGCCAGCAGTTACGGGACTAGCGGGGGGAAGTGGTCCTGCAATGAGCAGTACTTC.